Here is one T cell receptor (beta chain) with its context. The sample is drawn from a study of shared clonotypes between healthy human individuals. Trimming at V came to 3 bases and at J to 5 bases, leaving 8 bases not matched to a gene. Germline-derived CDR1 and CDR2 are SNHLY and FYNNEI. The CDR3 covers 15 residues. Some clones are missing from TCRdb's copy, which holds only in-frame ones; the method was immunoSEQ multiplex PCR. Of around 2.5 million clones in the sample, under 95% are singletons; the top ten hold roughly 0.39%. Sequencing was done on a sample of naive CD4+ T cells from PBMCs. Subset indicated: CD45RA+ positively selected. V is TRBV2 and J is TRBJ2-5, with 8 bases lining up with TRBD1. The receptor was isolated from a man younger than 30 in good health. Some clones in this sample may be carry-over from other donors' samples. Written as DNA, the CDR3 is TGTGCCAGCAGTGAGGACAGGGAACGTCGCGAGACCCAGTACTTC. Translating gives CASSEDRERRETQYF.